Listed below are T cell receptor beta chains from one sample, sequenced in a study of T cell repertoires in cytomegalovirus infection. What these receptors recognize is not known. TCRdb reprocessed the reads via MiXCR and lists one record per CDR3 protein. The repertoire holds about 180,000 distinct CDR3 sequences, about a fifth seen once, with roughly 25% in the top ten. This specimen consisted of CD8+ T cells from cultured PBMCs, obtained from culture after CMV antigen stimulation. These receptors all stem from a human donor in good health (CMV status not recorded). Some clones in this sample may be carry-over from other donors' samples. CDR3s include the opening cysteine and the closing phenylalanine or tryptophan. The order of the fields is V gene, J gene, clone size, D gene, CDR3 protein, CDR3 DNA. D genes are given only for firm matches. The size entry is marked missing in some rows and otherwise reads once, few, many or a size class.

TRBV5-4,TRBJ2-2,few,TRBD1,CASSLAGTGRTGELFF,TGTGCCAGCAGCTTGGCCGGGACAGGGCGCACCGGGGAGCTGTTTTTT
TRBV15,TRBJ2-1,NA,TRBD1,CATSSSLGTGGEQFF,TGTGCCACCAGCAGTTCCTTGGGGACAGGGGGCGAGCAGTTCTTC
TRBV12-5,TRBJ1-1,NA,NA,CASGLWLNTEAFF,TGTGCTAGTGGTTTGTGGCTAAACACTGAAGCTTTCTTT
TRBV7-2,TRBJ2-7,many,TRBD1,CASSKINRDRGTYEQYF,TGTGCCAGCAGCAAAATCAACCGGGACAGGGGAACCTACGAGCAGTACTTC
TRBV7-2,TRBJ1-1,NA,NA,CASQEWGPTEAFF,TGTGCCAGCCAGGAATGGGGTCCCACTGAAGCTTTCTTT
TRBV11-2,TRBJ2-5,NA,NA,CASSLSGLVGEETQYF,TGTGCCAGCAGCTTATCCGGCCTAGTAGGGGAAGAGACCCAGTACTTC
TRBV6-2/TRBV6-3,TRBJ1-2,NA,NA,CASMTDTRTGYGYTF,TGTGCCAGCATGACCGACACTCGGACTGGGTATGGCTACACCTTC
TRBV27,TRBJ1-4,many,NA,CASMRGFSVSEKLFF,TGTGCCAGCATGAGAGGATTCAGCGTCAGTGAAAAACTGTTTTTT
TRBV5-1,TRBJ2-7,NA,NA,CASSPRGPDSEQYF,TGCGCCAGCAGCCCCCGGGGCCCGGATAGCGAGCAGTACTTC
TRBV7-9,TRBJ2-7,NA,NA,CASSSLRGAALYEQYF,TGTGCCAGCAGCTCGCTCCGGGGGGCAGCGCTTTACGAGCAGTACTTC
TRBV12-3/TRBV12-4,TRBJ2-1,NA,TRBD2,CASSTSGGVTYNEQFF,TGTGCCAGCAGCACCAGCGGGGGGGTTACATACAATGAGCAGTTCTTC
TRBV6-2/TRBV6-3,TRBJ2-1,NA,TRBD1,CASTFRTGAPYNEQFF,TGTGCCAGCACTTTTCGTACAGGGGCCCCCTACAATGAGCAGTTCTTC
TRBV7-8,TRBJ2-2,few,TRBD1,CASSIPWTGANTGELFF,TGTGCCAGCAGCATACCGTGGACAGGGGCGAACACCGGGGAGCTGTTTTTT
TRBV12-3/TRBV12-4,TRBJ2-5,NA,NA,CASSLRDTRGETQYF,TGTGCCAGCAGCCTCCGGGACACTCGCGGGGAGACCCAGTACTTC
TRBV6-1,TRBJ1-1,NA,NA,CASSEWGFMNTEAFF,TGTGCCAGCAGTGAATGGGGTTTCATGAACACTGAAGCTTTCTTT
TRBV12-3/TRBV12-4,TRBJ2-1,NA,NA,CASSLKEGERRPGNEQFF,TGTGCCAGCAGTTTAAAAGAGGGGGAGCGGCGCCCCGGGAATGAGCAGTTCTTC
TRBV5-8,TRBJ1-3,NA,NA,CASSLLGPIHSGNTIYF,TGTGCCAGCAGCTTGTTAGGGCCTATCCACTCTGGAAACACCATATATTTT
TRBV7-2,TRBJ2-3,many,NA,CASSSLGDSTDTQYF,TGTGCCAGCAGCTCCCTGGGGGACTCCACAGATACGCAGTATTTT
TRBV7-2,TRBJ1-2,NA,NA,CASSLAQQGEIYSYTF,TGTGCCAGCAGCTTAGCGCAACAGGGCGAAATCTATAGCTACACCTTC
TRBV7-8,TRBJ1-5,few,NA,CASSMDGYNQPQHF,TGTGCCAGCAGTATGGACGGCTACAATCAGCCCCAGCATTTT
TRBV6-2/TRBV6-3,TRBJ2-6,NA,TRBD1,CASSSPRGPRGSGANVLTF,TGTGCCAGCAGCTCCCCCAGGGGGCCAAGGGGCTCTGGGGCCAACGTCCTGACTTTC
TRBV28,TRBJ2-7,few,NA,CASSVQVGTHEQYF,TGTGCCAGCAGTGTTCAGGTTGGTACCCACGAGCAGTACTTC
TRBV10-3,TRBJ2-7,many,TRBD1,CAISEQGTGSYEQYF,TGTGCCATCAGTGAACAGGGGACAGGTTCCTACGAGCAGTACTTC
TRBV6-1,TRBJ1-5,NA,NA,CASSRGTIYSNQPQHF,TGTGCCAGCAGTCGAGGGACCATTTATAGCAATCAGCCCCAGCATTTT
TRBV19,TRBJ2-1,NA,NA,CASRELSSYNEQFF,TGTGCCAGTAGAGAGTTAAGCTCCTACAATGAGCAGTTCTTC
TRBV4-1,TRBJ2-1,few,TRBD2,CASSQGGSAGGPDEQFF,TGCGCCAGCAGCCAAGGAGGTTCAGCGGGGGGGCCAGATGAGCAGTTCTTC
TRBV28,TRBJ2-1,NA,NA,CASSSQGPSSYNEQFF,TGTGCCAGCAGTTCCCAGGGCCCCAGCTCCTACAATGAGCAGTTCTTC
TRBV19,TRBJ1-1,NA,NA,CATTTGSNTEAFF,TGTGCCACCACGACAGGATCGAACACTGAAGCTTTCTTT
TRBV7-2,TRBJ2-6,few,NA,CASSLKGFGANVLTF,TGTGCCAGCAGCTTAAAGGGATTCGGGGCCAACGTCCTGACTTTC
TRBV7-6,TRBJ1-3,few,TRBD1,CASNLLPGQGGDTIYF,TGTGCCAGCAACCTGCTCCCGGGACAGGGGGGAGACACCATATATTTT
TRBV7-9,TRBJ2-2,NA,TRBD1,CASRDRDRANTGELFF,TGTGCCAGCAGGGATCGGGACAGGGCGAACACCGGGGAGCTGTTTTTT
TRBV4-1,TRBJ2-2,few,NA,CASSQALWGELFF,TGCGCCAGCAGCCAAGCTCTGTGGGGGGAGCTGTTTTTT
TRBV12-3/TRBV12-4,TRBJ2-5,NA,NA,CASSFNMWADETQYF,TGTGCCAGCAGTTTTAACATGTGGGCGGACGAGACCCAGTACTTC
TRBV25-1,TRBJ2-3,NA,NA,CASTSRGADTQYF,TGTGCCAGCACCTCCCGGGGAGCAGATACGCAGTATTTT
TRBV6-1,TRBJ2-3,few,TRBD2,CASSERMGLAFPDTQYF,TGTGCCAGCAGTGAGCGGATGGGACTAGCCTTCCCAGATACGCAGTATTTT
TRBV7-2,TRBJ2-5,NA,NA,CASSLRRPRGETQYF,TGTGCCAGCAGCTTAAGAAGACCGCGGGGAGAGACCCAGTACTTC
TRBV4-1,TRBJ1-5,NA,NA,CASSHGQINQPQHF,TGCGCCAGCAGCCACGGACAGATCAATCAGCCCCAGCATTTT
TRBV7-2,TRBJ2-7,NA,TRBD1,CASSPTTGGTYEQYF,TGTGCCAGCAGCCCGACGACAGGGGGAACCTACGAGCAGTACTTC
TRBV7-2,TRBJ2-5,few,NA,CASSTSDSIRQETQYF,TGTGCCAGCAGCACCTCGGACAGCATCCGCCAAGAGACCCAGTACTTC
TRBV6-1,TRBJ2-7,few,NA,CASSDDSEVYEQYF,TGTGCCAGCAGTGACGACAGCGAAGTCTACGAGCAGTACTTC
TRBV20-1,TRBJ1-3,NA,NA,CSARVTGPGNTIYF,TGCAGTGCTAGAGTGACAGGTCCTGGAAACACCATATATTTT
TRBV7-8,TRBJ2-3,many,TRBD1,CASSLGFEGAATDTQYF,TGTGCCAGCAGCTTAGGATTCGAGGGGGCTGCAACAGATACGCAGTATTTT
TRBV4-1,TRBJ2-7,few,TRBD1,CASSQALGQGSSYEQYF,TGCGCCAGCAGCCAAGCCCTGGGACAGGGGAGCTCCTACGAGCAGTACTTC
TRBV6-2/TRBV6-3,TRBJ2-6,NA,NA,CASSDRFGANVLTF,TGTGCCAGCAGCGACAGGTTTGGGGCCAACGTCCTGACTTTC
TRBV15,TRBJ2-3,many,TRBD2,CATSRGLAGRTDTQYF,TGTGCCACCAGCAGAGGACTAGCGGGGCGCACAGATACGCAGTATTTT
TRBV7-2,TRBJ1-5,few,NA,CASSLVGPYNQPQHF,TGTGCCAGCAGCTTAGTGGGGCCATACAATCAGCCCCAGCATTTT
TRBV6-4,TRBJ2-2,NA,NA,CASSDSVGNTGELFF,TGTGCCAGCAGTGACTCGGTGGGGAACACCGGGGAGCTGTTTTTT
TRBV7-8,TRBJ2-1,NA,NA,CASSLAGGIAYNEQFF,TGTGCCAGCAGCTTAGCGGGGGGAATAGCCTACAATGAGCAGTTCTTC
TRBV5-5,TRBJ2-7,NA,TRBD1,CASRQGQGEIYEQYF,TGTGCCAGCAGACAAGGACAGGGCGAAATCTACGAGCAGTACTTC
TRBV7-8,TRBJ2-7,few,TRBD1,CASSSHTGGPTYEQYF,TGTGCCAGCAGCTCTCACACAGGGGGCCCTACCTACGAGCAGTACTTC
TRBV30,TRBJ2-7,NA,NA,CAWSVQYGYEQYF,TGTGCCTGGAGTGTACAGTACGGCTACGAGCAGTACTTC
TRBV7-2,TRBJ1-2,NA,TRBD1,CASSPVRTGAPDYNSNYGYTF,TGTGCCAGCAGCCCAGTGCGGACAGGGGCACCCGACTATAATTCTAACTATGGCTACACCTTC
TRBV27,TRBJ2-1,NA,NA,CASSLTSHNEQFF,TGTGCCAGCAGTTTAACCAGCCACAATGAGCAGTTCTTC
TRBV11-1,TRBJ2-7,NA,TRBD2,CASSLRAPGLAGGGSSYEQYF,TGTGCCAGCAGCCTCCGTGCCCCGGGACTAGCGGGGGGGGGAAGCTCCTACGAGCAGTACTTC